Listed below are T cell receptor beta chains from one sample, sequenced in a study of OX40 agonist ivuxolimab in advanced cancers. Using immunoSEQ multiplex PCR, the repertoire was profiled, and TCRdb retains in-frame clones only, with some absent. In the table there are some 14,000 clones, approximately 78% of which are singletons. The sequencing here drew on CD4+ or CD8+ T cells sorted from blood, taken in a trial of the OX40 agonist ivuxolimab. The receptors were gathered from an adult with an advanced solid tumor such as melanoma, head and neck, liver or kidney cancer. Each CDR3 is given without its conserved first and last residue.

v_call cdr3_aa
TRBV6-1 ASSTGQGYTGELF
TRBV19 ASSIAGVGVNEQF
TRBV30 AWSHDGNQPQH
TRBV2 ASRNTGTGTSYEQY
TRBV7-9 ASSPQGYLDEQY
TRBV28 ASSPVSGSSYEQY
TRBV7-8 ASSDTGRGIGTEAF
TRBV6-6 ASSETGGFQPQH
TRBV2 ASREGLAVTDTQY
TRBV19 ASSIADDQPQH
TRBV6-6 ASSTPSTSSHEEQY
TRBV27 ASSLTGLRHTIY
TRBV4-1 ASSQTVTYEQF
TRBV4-2 ASSPLRTGEEGEQY
TRBV5-1 ASSEVGSGANVLT
TRBV13 ASSLGLPPLASTDTQY
TRBV7-6 ASSFQRGWNSPLH
TRBV5-6 ASSLAGLALYEQY
TRBV6-1 ASSEDLASGYEQY
TRBV7-6 ASSLAGTGYSYNEQF
TRBV7-9 ASSPLGGTTDTQY
TRBV5-6 ASSPAGGRANTGELF